Shown below are 8 T cell receptor beta chains from a single sample sequenced in a study of T cell responses to AZD1222 COVID-19 vaccine. Sequenced by immunoSEQ multiplex PCR; TCRdb stores in-frame clones only, minus some. The sample carries 45,000 to 55,000 clones, approximately 83% recorded once. The sequencing here drew on peripheral blood, taken 28 days after the second AZD1222 dose. These receptors all come from an adult who received the AZD1222 COVID-19 vaccine.

V is TRBV2 and J is TRBJ1-6; D is unresolved. There are 18 residues in the CDR3. V was shortened by 6 bases and J by 0 bases, with 18 bases between the two germline ends. Germline values: CDR1 SNHLY, CDR2 FYNNEI. The CDR3 region is CASSDNGKQYSYNSPLHF. The CDR3 DNA reads as TGTGCCAGCAGCGATAACGGGAAACAATACTCCTATAATTCACCCCTCCACTTT. Complete variable domain (other parts from reference TRBV2 and TRBJ1-6): EPEVTQTPSHQVTQMGQEVILRCVPISNHLYFYWYRQILGQKVEFLVSFYNNEISEKSEIFDDQFSVERPDGSNFTLKIRSTKLEDSAMYFCASSDNGKQYSYNSPLHFGNGTRLTVT.

This chain joins TRBV19 and TRBJ1-5; D not certain. Between the trimmed V and J ends, which lost 1 base and 5 bases, there was a span of 18 bases. The germline V gene has CDR1 LNHDA and CDR2 SQIVND (reference sequence). The CDR3 extends over 17 amino acids. The CDR3 spells CASSIGVTAYLDQPQHF. CDR3 DNA sequence: TGTGCCAGTAGTATAGGAGTAACAGCCTACCTCGATCAGCCCCAGCATTTT.

CDR3 protein: CASSPGTADYGYTF. CDR3 nucleotide sequence: TGTGCCAGCAGCCCCGGGACGGCGGACTATGGCTACACCTTC. This sequence joins TRBV7-2 and TRBJ1-2, with a possible D match to TRBD1 (5 bases). The CDR3 runs to 14 residues. Germline CDR1 reads SGHTA; CDR2 reads FQGNSA. The V gene lost 5 bases and the J gene lost 3 bases, with 13 bases spanning the gap.

This clone was counted only a few times. The chain uses TRBV27 and TRBJ1-2; possibly TRBD1 for D (5 bases). CDR1 and CDR2 (germline): MNHEY, SMNVEV (reference sequence). This CDR3 spans 15 amino acids. The V end lost 1 base, the J end lost 2 bases, and 11 bases lay between the germline ends. The CDR3 region is CASSLLGHRNYGYTF. The CDR3, as DNA: TGTGCCAGCAGTTTATTAGGACACCGGAACTATGGCTACACCTTC.

This chain links TRBV5-4 with TRBJ2-2, with a tentative D call TRBD2 (5 bases). V was clipped by 3 bases and J by 1 base, with 16 bases between them. The CDR3 loop spans 17 amino acids. CDR1 is SGHNT, CDR2 YYREEE, per germline (reference sequence). This CDR3 is CASSSPYSGKNTGELFF. The CDR3 nucleotides read TGTGCCAGCAGCTCCCCATATTCGGGAAAGAACACCGGGGAGCTGTTTTTT. Complete variable domain (other parts from reference TRBV5-4 and TRBJ2-2): ETGVTQSPTHLIKTRGQQVTLRCSSQSGHNTVSWYQQALGQGPQFIFQYYREEENGRGNFPPRFSGLQFPNYSSELNVNALELDDSALYLCASSSPYSGKNTGELFFGEGSRLTVL.

The CDR3 is CASSLGGSGNQPQHF. The CDR3 nucleotides are TGCGCCAGCAGCTTGGGGGGGTCGGGCAATCAGCCCCAGCATTTT. The V call is TRBV5-1, the J call TRBJ1-5, with D possibly being TRBD1 (5 bases). The V gene lost 0 bases and the J gene lost 2 bases, with 9 bases spanning the gap. The CDR3 loop spans 15 amino acids. Germline V gene lookup returns CDR1 SGHRS and CDR2 YFSETQ. Full variable domain (remainder filled in from reference TRBV5-1 and TRBJ1-5): KAGVTQTPRYLIKTRGQQVTLSCSPISGHRSVSWYQQTPGQGLQFLFEYFSETQRNKGNFPGRFSGRQFSNSRSEMNVSTLELGDSALYLCASSLGGSGNQPQHFGDGTRLSIL.

This chain links TRBV5-1 with TRBJ2-2; a weak D match, TRBD2 (6 bases). The CDR3 totals 15 residues. The ends were cut back, 4 bases at V and 0 bases at J, with 10 bases in the middle. In germline, CDR1 is SGHRS, CDR2 YFSETQ. CDR3 in amino acids: CASSVGTPNTGELFF. In DNA, the CDR3 is TGCGCCAGCAGCGTCGGGACTCCGAACACCGGGGAGCTGTTTTTT.

This sequence joins TRBV3-1 (or the pseudogene TRBV3-2) and TRBJ2-1, with D perhaps matching TRBD1 or TRBD2 (5 bases each). The CDR3 extends over 13 amino acids. The germline V and J ends were trimmed by 5 bases and 10 bases, with 15 bases remaining between them. The germline CDR1 and CDR2 sequences are LGHDT and YNNKEL (reference sequence). CDR3 loop: CASSYTGTREQFF. The CDR3 DNA reads TGTGCCAGCAGCTACACCGGGACCCGGGAGCAGTTCTTC.